Listed here are 9 T cell receptor beta chains from one sample, sequenced in a study of cytomegalovirus exposure and HLA in healthy donors. The PCR employed 60 Vbeta primers together with 13 Jbeta primers. Assay used: immunoSEQ multiplex PCR; TCRdb lists only in-frame clones, some missing. The sample shows some 150,000 clones, around 80% of them seen only once. The sample comprised PBMCs. These receptors were taken from a man in his thirties or forties in good health and CMV-seropositive.

The chain combines TRBV30 with TRBJ2-1; D possibly corresponds to TRBD2 (5 bases). The CDR3 has 13 amino acids. V was shortened by 3 bases and J by 2 bases, with 8 bases between the two germline ends. The germline CDR1 and CDR2 sequences are GTSNPN and SVGIG (reference sequence). Written as DNA, the CDR3 is TGTGCCTGGAGAAGCGGAGCCTACAATGAGCAGTTCTTC. It yields the protein CAWRSGAYNEQFF.

J is TRBJ1-5 and V is TRBV13; TRBD1 agrees at 8 bases. This CDR3 region has 15 residues. V gave up 5 bases and J gave up 3 bases; unmatched junction bases: 6. Germline V CDR1 and CDR2: PRHDT, FYEKMQ (reference sequence). CDR3 residues: CASSRGTGLNQPQHF. CDR3 sequence (DNA): TGTGCCAGCAGCCGAGGGACAGGTCTCAATCAGCCCCAGCATTTT.

This chain links TRBV28 with TRBJ2-3, with 10 bases matching TRBD1. CDR1 is MDHEN, CDR2 SYDVKM, per germline. V dropped 3 bases and J dropped 3; count of bases not matched to a gene: 3. The CDR3 runs 15 residues. CDR3 loop: CASSFRQGATDTQYF. CDR3 in DNA: TGTGCCAGCAGTTTCCGACAGGGGGCGACAGATACGCAGTATTTT.

V and J are TRBV5-6 and TRBJ2-7, with a possible D match to TRBD1 (5 bases). Trimming stripped 1 base from V and 7 bases from J, with 9 bases between. The V gene's germline CDR1 is SGHDT and CDR2 YYEEEE. The CDR3 has 12 residues. CDR3 nucleotide sequence: TGTGCCAGCAGCTTGAGGGCAGGGGAGCAGTACTTC. As protein: CASSLRAGEQYF.

V gene TRBV7-3 combines with J gene TRBJ2-5, with 10 bases matching TRBD1. This CDR3 has 15 amino acids. J gave up 5 bases and V 4 bases, and 7 bases lay outside the gene matches. The germline CDR1 and CDR2 sequences are SGHTA and FQGTGA. CDR3 residues: CASSSSGTGAETQYF. DNA of the CDR3: TGTGCCAGCAGCTCATCCGGGACAGGGGCGGAGACCCAGTACTTC.

The rearrangement uses TRBV15 and TRBJ2-1, with D possibly matching TRBD2 (6 bases). The CDR3 extends over 16 amino acids. CDR1 is LNHNV and CDR2 is YYDKDF in the germline V gene (reference sequence). With 3 bases removed from V and 4 bases from J, the gap between germline ends came to 16 bases. The CDR3 nucleotides read TGTGCCACCAGCAGCCGACCGGGACTTACTTACAATGAGCAGTTCTTC. Its translation: CATSSRPGLTYNEQFF. The variable domain in full, with the rest retrieved from reference TRBV15 and TRBJ2-1, is DAMVIQNPRYQVTQFGKPVTLSCSQTLNHNVMYWYQQKSSQAPKLLFHYYDKDFNNEADTPDNFQSRRPNTSFCFLDIRSPGLGDTAMYLCATSSRPGLTYNEQFFGPGTRLTVL.

This clone was seen just once. V usage is TRBV6-5 and J usage is TRBJ1-5; D might be TRBD1 (5 bases). Germline values: CDR1 MNHEY, CDR2 SVGAGI. The V and J ends lost 4 bases and 6 bases respectively, with 10 bases between them. This CDR3 comprises 13 residues. The CDR3 here is CASSFQGTQPQHF. In DNA, the CDR3 is TGTGCCAGCAGTTTTCAGGGAACTCAGCCCCAGCATTTT.

V usage is TRBV5-8 and J usage is TRBJ1-1; D might be TRBD1 (6 bases). CDR1 is SGHTS and CDR2 is YDEGEE in the germline V gene. The CDR3 extends over 14 amino acids. V lost 2 bases, J lost 9 bases, and 17 bases lay in between. CDR3 sequence (DNA): TGTGCCAGCAGCTTCGAGGGGGTTCGACTCCAAGCTTTCTTT. Its translation: CASSFEGVRLQAFF.

V usage is TRBV6-1 and J usage is TRBJ2-1, with 9 bases fitting TRBD2. The junction had 6 bases not matched to a gene; V was cut back by 2 bases and J by 4 bases. This CDR3 has 16 residues. Germline loops: CDR1 MNHNS, CDR2 SASEGT. The CDR3 nucleotides are TGTGCCAGCAGTGAAATTCGGGCGGGAGGGTACAATGAGCAGTTCTTC. It yields the protein CASSEIRAGGYNEQFF.